This section outlines one TCR beta chain sequence together with its context. Its antigen is not known. PCR amplification relied on 60 Vbeta primers (plus 13 Jbeta primers). The table came from immunoSEQ multiplex PCR; TCRdb's copy has only in-frame clones and leaves some out. This repertoire shows about 65,000 clones, over 75% found once; its top ten account for around 4.7%. The J segment lost 4 bases and the V segment lost 4 bases, leaving 9 bases of the junction unmatched. The CDR3 runs to 14 residues. Germline-derived CDR1 and CDR2 are GTSNPN and SVGIG (reference sequence). This specimen belongs to a study of cytomegalovirus exposure and HLA in healthy donors. Study-level points and caveats: Later analysis suggested links between common viral pathogens and several top significant clusters. A later analysis reportedly identified an Asian-associated ancestry cluster as carrying fewer N-insertions than the 666-donor mean.

This clonotype was obtained from a woman in her 30s in good health and CMV-seronegative. The specimen was PBMCs. This chain links TRBV30 with TRBJ1-2, with 7 bases aligning to TRBD1. CDR3 coding DNA: TGTGCCTGGACGAGATACGACAGGGCCTATGGCTACACCTTC. Amino acids: CAWTRYDRAYGYTF.